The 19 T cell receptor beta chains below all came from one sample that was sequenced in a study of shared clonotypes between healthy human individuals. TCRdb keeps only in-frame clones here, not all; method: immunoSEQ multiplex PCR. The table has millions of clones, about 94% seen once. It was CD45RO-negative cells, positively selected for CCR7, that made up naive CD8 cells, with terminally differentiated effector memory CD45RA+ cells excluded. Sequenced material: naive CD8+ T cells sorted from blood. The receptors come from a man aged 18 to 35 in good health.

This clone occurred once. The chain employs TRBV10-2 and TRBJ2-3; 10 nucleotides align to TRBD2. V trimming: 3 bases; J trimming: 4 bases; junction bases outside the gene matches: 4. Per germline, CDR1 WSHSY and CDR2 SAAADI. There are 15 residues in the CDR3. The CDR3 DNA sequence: TGCGCCAGCAGTGAAGCGGGGGGGCCTGCAGATACGCAGTATTTT. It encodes CASSEAGGPADTQYF.

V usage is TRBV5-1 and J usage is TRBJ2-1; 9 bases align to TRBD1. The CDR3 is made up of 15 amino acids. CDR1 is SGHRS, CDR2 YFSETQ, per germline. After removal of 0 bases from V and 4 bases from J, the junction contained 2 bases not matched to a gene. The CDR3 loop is CASSLAGTGYNEQFF. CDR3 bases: TGCGCCAGCAGCTTGGCGGGGACAGGGTACAATGAGCAGTTCTTC.

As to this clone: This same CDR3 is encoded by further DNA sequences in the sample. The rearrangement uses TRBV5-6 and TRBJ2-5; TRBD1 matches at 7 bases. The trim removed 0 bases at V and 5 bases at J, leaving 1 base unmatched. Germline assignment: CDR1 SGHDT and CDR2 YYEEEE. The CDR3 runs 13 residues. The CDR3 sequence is CASSLGGGETQYF. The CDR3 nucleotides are TGTGCCAGCAGCTTGGGAGGGGGCGAGACCCAGTACTTC.

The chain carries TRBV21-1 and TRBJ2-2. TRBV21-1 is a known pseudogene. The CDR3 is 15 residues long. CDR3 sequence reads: CASSTRAGNTGELFF. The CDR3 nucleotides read TGTGCCAGCAGCACAAGGGCAGGGAACACCGGGGAGCTGTTTTTT.

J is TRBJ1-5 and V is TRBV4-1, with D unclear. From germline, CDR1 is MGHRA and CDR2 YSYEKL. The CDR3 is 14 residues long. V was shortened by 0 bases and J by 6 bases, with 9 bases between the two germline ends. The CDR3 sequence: CASSQDSRAQPQHF. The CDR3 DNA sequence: TGCGCCAGCAGCCAAGATTCAAGGGCTCAGCCCCAGCATTTT.

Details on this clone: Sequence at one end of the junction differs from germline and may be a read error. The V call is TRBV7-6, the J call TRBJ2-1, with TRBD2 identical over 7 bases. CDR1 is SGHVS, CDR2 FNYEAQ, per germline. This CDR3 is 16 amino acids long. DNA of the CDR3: TGTGCCAGCAGCTTGGGCGGGAGACTCCCCTACATTGAGCAGTTCTTC. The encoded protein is CASSLGGRLPYIEQFF.

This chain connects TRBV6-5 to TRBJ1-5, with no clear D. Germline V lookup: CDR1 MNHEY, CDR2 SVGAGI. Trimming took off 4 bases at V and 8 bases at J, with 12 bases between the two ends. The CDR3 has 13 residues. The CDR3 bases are TGTGCCAGCAGTTTGGGCAGGACGGAGCCCCAGCATTTT. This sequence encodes CASSLGRTEPQHF.

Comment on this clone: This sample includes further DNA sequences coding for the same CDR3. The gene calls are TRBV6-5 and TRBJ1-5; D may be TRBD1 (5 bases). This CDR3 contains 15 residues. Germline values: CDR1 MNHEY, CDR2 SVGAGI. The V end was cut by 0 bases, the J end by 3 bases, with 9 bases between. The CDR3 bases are TGTGCCAGCAGTTACTCGAGGGGATCCAATCAGCCCCAGCATTTT. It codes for CASSYSRGSNQPQHF.

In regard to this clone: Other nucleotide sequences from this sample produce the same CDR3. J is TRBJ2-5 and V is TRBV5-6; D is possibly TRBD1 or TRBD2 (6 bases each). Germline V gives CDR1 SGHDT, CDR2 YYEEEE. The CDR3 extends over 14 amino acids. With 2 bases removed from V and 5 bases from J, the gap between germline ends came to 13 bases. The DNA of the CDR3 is TGTGCCAGCAGCTTAGGGGGGACCCAGGAGACCCAGTACTTC. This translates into CASSLGGTQETQYF.

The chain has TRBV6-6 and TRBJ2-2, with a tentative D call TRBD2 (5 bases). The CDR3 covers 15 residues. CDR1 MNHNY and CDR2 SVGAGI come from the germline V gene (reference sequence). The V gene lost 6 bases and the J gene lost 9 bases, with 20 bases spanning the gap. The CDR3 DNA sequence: TGTGCCAGCAGCTTAGGACTCGTCGATAGGCGGGAGCTGTTTTTT. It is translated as CASSLGLVDRRELFF.

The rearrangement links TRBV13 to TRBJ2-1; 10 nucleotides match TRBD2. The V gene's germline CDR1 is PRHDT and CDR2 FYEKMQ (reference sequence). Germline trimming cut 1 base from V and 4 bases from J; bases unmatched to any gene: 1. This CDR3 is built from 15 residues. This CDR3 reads CASSLVAGGYNEQFF. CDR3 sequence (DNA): TGTGCCAGCAGCTTAGTAGCGGGAGGATACAATGAGCAGTTCTTC.

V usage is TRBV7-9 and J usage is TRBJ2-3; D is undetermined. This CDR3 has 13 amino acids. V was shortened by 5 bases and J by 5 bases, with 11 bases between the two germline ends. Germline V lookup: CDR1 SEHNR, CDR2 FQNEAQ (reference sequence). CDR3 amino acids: CASSPQVGDTQYF. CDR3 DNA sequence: TGTGCCAGCAGCCCCCAGGTTGGAGATACGCAGTATTTT. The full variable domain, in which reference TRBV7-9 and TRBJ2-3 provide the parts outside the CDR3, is DTGVSQNPRHKITKRGQNVTFRCDPISEHNRLYWYRQTLGQGPEFLTYFQNEAQLEKSRLLSDRFSAERPKGSFSTLEIQRTEQGDSAMYLCASSPQVGDTQYFGPGTRLTVL.

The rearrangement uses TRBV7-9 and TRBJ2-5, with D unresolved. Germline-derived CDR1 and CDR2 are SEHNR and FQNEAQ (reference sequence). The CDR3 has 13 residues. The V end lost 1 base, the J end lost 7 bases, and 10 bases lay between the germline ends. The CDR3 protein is CASSLEVDGTQYF. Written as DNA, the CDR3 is TGTGCCAGCAGCTTAGAGGTAGATGGGACCCAGTACTTC.

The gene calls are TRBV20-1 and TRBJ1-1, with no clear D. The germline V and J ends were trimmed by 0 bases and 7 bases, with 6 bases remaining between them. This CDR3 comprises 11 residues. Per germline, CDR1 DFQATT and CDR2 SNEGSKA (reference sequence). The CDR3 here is CSARDLHEAFF. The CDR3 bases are TGCAGTGCTAGAGACCTCCATGAAGCTTTCTTT.

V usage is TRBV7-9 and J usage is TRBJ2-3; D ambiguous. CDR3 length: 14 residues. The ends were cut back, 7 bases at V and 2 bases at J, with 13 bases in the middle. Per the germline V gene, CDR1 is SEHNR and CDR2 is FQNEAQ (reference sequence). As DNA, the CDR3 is TGTGCCAGCATCCAGTGGGCAGACACAGATACGCAGTATTTT. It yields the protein CASIQWADTDTQYF.

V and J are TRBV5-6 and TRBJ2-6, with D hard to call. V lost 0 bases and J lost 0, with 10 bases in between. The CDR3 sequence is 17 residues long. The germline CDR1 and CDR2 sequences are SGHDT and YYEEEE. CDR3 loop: CASSLEGANSGANVLTF. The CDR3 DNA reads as TGTGCCAGCAGCTTGGAAGGCGCCAACTCTGGGGCCAACGTCCTGACTTTC. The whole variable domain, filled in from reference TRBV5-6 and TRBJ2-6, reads DAGVTQSPTHLIKTRGQQVTLRCSPKSGHDTVSWYQQALGQGPQFIFQYYEEEERQRGNFPDRFSGHQFPNYSSELNVNALLLGDSALYLCASSLEGANSGANVLTFGAGSRLTVL.

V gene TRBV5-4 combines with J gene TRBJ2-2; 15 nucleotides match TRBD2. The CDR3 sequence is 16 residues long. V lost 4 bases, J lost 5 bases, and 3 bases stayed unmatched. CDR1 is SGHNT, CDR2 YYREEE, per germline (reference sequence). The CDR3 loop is CASSLGLAGGTGELFF. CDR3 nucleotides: TGTGCCAGCAGCCTGGGACTAGCGGGAGGAACCGGGGAGCTGTTTTTT.

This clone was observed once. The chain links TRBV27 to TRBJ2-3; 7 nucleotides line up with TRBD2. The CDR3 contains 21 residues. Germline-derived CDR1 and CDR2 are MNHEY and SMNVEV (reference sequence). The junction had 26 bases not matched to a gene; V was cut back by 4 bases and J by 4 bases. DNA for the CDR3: TGTGCCAGCAGTTCCAGACTAGCTGGGCTTGGGGAGCCGGGAGGACCAGATACGCAGTATTTT. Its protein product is CASSSRLAGLGEPGGPDTQYF.

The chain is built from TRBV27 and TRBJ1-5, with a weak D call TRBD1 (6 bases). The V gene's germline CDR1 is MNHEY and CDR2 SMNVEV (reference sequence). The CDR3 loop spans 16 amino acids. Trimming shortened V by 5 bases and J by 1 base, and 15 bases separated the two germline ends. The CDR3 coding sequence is TGTGCCAGCAGTCCAAGTTGGGGACAAAGCAATCAGCCCCAGCATTTT. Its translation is CASSPSWGQSNQPQHF.